Each of the 9 T cell receptor beta chains below was sequenced from the same sample in a study of blood T cells in healthy people across ages. A second about 7 to 11 cycle PCR used barcoded and J-beta primers. TCRdb itself ran the 5' RACE reads through MiXCR, one entry per CDR3 protein. This sample has fewer than 1 million distinct CDR3 sequences, with about 42% found just once. The sample comprised blood. These receptors were obtained from a man between 60 and 75 years old in good health.

The CDR3 reads CASSSRWAAHEQFF. CDR3 bases: TGTGCCAGCAGCTCCCGTTGGGCGGCGCATGAGCAGTTCTTC. The chain joins TRBV6-2 or TRBV6-3 to TRBJ2-1; no clear D. V lost 6 bases and J 8 bases, leaving 17 bases between the germline ends. Germline V lookup: CDR1 MNHEY, CDR2 SVGEGT. The CDR3 has 14 amino acids.

This clonotype occurred a few times. The CDR3: CASRSGQSYGYTF. Here the CDR3 DNA reads TGTGCCAGCAGGTCGGGACAAAGCTATGGCTACACCTTC. The chain links TRBV11-2 to TRBJ1-2; the D gene is possibly TRBD1 (6 bases). Trimming cost V 6 bases and J 4 bases, with 12 bases left between them. This CDR3 spans 13 amino acids. Germline V gene sequence: CDR1 SGHAT, CDR2 FQNNGV.

This clonotype was counted ten times or more. The rearrangement uses TRBV6-2 or TRBV6-3 and TRBJ1-2, with 7 bases aligning to TRBD1. Germline V gene lookup returns CDR1 MNHEY and CDR2 SVGEGT. This CDR3 has 11 residues. J gave up 8 bases and V 9 bases, and 6 bases lay outside the gene matches. The CDR3 DNA reads as TGTGCCAGTCGACAGGGTGACGGCTACACCTTC. Protein sequence: CASRQGDGYTF.

V usage is TRBV7-9 and J usage is TRBJ1-1, with D tentatively TRBD1 (5 bases). The germline V and J ends were trimmed by 0 bases and 6 bases, with 17 bases remaining between them. Germline V gene lookup returns CDR1 SEHNR and CDR2 FQNEAQ (reference sequence). The CDR3 spans 16 residues. CDR3 loop: CASSLAVPGKGAEAFF. The CDR3 DNA is TGTGCCAGCAGCTTAGCGGTCCCCGGCAAAGGGGCTGAAGCTTTCTTT.

This chain links TRBV11-2 with TRBJ2-5; possibly TRBD1 or TRBD2 for D (6 bases each). From germline, CDR1 is SGHAT and CDR2 FQNNGV. The CDR3 has 14 amino acids. V lost 5 bases, J lost 3 bases, and 13 bases lay in between. CDR3 region: CASSRGQLKETQYF. The CDR3 DNA reads as TGTGCCAGCAGCCGGGGGCAGCTCAAAGAGACCCAGTACTTC.

The rearrangement uses TRBV18 and TRBJ2-3, with D possibly TRBD1 on 6 matching bases. Per germline, CDR1 KGHSH and CDR2 LQKENI. The V end was cut by 2 bases, the J end by 3 bases, with 21 bases between. This CDR3 is built from 18 residues. CDR3 bases: TGTGCCAGCTCACCAAGACTCTCCCAGGGGAATAGGACAGATACGCAGTATTTT. This encodes CASSPRLSQGNRTDTQYF.

The CDR3 region is CSASGVRTVVYNEQFF. The DNA for the CDR3 is TGCAGTGCTAGTGGAGTGAGAACAGTGGTCTACAATGAGCAGTTCTTC. The rearrangement joins TRBV20-1 to TRBJ2-1; D is ambiguous. The CDR3 runs to 16 residues. Germline V lookup: CDR1 DFQATT, CDR2 SNEGSKA (reference sequence). The V end lost 3 bases, the J end lost 3 bases, and 18 bases lay between the germline ends.

This clonotype was seen a few times. The rearrangement uses TRBV12-5 and TRBJ2-4, with TRBD1 matching 8 bases. This CDR3 contains 21 residues. J lost 1 base, V lost 5 bases, and 22 bases had no gene match. Germline values: CDR1 LGHNT, CDR2 FRNRAP. CDR3 nucleotide sequence: TGTGCTAGTGGTCTCCAGAGAGGGACAGGACACAAACCGGGGGCCAAAAACATTCAGTACTTC. Translated, it gives CASGLQRGTGHKPGAKNIQYF.

The table lists this clonotype with a few counts. The rearrangement joins TRBV7-6 to TRBJ2-5; the match to TRBD2 covers 7 bases. Germline lookup yields CDR1 SGHVS and CDR2 FNYEAQ. The CDR3 loop spans 14 amino acids. V lost 6 bases, J lost 2 bases, and 6 bases stayed unmatched. DNA of the CDR3: TGTGCCAGCAGTCCAGCGGGGCCACAAGAGACCCAGTACTTC. This gives the protein CASSPAGPQETQYF.